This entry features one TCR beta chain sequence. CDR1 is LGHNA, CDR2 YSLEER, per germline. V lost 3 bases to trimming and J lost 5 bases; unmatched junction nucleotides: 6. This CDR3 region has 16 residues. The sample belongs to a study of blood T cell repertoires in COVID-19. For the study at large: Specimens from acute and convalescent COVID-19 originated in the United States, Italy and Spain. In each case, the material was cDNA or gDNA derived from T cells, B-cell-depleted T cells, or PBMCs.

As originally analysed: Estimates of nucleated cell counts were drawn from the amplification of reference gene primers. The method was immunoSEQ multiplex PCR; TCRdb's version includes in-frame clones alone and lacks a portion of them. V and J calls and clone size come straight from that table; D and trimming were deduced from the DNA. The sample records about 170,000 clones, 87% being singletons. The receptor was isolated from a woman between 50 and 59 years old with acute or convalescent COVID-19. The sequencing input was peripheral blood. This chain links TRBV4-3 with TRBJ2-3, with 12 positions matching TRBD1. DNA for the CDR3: TGCGCCAGCAGCCATGTCCGGGACAGGGGGCTAGATACGCAGTATTTT. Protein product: CASSHVRDRGLDTQYF.